A selection of T cell receptor beta chains follows, all from one sample in a study of blood T cell repertoires in COVID-19. Some clones are missing from TCRdb's copy, which holds only in-frame ones; the method was immunoSEQ multiplex PCR. The sample lists 150,000 to 200,000 clones; around 85% were seen once. Sequenced material: peripheral blood. The receptors were sampled from an elderly woman with acute or convalescent COVID-19. Both conserved end residues are part of each CDR3. The order of the fields is clone size, D gene, J gene, V gene, CDR3 length, CDR3 protein, CDR3 DNA. D genes are given only for firm matches. Only some rows state a clone size, as once, few, many or a class for expanded clones.

.	TRBD1	TRBJ2-3	TRBV5-1	14	CASSQDRASDTQYF	TGCGCCAGCAGCCAAGACAGGGCCTCAGATACGCAGTATTTT
.	.	TRBJ1-2	TRBV6-2/TRBV6-3	15	CASSQRLSAIEGYTF	TGTGCCAGCAGTCAGCGGCTCTCTGCGATCGAGGGCTACACCTTC
.	.	TRBJ1-2	TRBV7-9	15	CASSPGGGSQQGYTF	TGTGCCAGCAGCCCCGGGGGGGGCAGCCAGCAGGGCTACACCTTC
.	TRBD1	TRBJ1-1	TRBV6-4	13	CASSEARGTEAFF	TGTGCCAGCAGTGAAGCCAGGGGGACTGAAGCTTTCTTT
.	.	TRBJ2-5	TRBV7-2	13	CASSLDATETQYF	TGTGCCAGCAGCTTAGACGCTACGGAGACCCAGTACTTC
.	.	TRBJ2-2	TRBV7-8	14	CASNGGRGTGELFF	TGTGCCAGCAACGGTGGGCGGGGCACCGGGGAGCTGTTTTTT
few	.	TRBJ1-2	TRBV6-6	13	CASSLQGNYGYTF	TGTGCCAGCAGCTTACAGGGTAACTATGGCTACACCTTC
.	TRBD1	TRBJ2-3	TRBV5-1	15	CASSLTGVGTDTQYF	TGCGCCAGCAGCTTGACAGGGGTGGGTACAGATACGCAGTATTTT
.	TRBD1	TRBJ1-1	TRBV6-1	14	CASSFGTGNTEAFF	TGTGCCAGCAGCTTTGGGACAGGGAACACTGAAGCTTTCTTT
.	.	TRBJ1-1	TRBV11-2	12	CASSLGRTEAFF	TGTGCCAGCAGCTTAGGTAGAACTGAAGCTTTCTTT
.	TRBD2	TRBJ2-3	TRBV5-1	16	CASTPPGGASTDTQYF	TGCGCCAGCACCCCCCCGGGGGGGGCTAGCACAGATACGCAGTATTTT
.	TRBD1	TRBJ1-1	TRBV5-4	15	CASSLGGGSDTEAFF	TGTGCCAGCAGTTTAGGGGGCGGATCGGACACTGAAGCTTTCTTT
.	.	TRBJ2-7	TRBV6-5	12	CASRRTDYEQYF	TGTGCCAGCAGGAGGACAGATTACGAGCAGTACTTC
.	.	TRBJ2-7	TRBV10-1	13	CASSERVLYEQYF	TGCGCCAGCAGTGAACGGGTGCTATACGAGCAGTACTTC
.	.	TRBJ1-4	TRBV5-4	11	CASGVGEKLFF	TGTGCCTCCGGGGTCGGGGAAAAACTGTTTTTT
.	TRBD2	TRBJ2-5	TRBV27	17	CASSSEAGGVGQETQYF	TGTGCCAGCAGTTCTGAGGCGGGGGGGGTTGGACAAGAGACCCAGTACTTC
few	.	TRBJ1-5	TRBV7-9	14	CASSPDRTYQPQHF	TGTGCCAGCAGTCCCGACAGGACCTATCAGCCCCAGCATTTT
.	.	TRBJ2-5	TRBV25-1	11	CASSRVETQYF	TGTGCCAGCAGTCGGGTGGAGACCCAGTACTTC
.	.	TRBJ2-5	TRBV2	14	CASSVSRDSRRRYF	TGTGCCAGCAGTGTCTCCCGGGACTCCCGCCGGCGGTACTTC
.	.	TRBJ2-3	TRBV11-2	15	CASSAFVGGTDTQYF	TGTGCCAGCAGCGCCTTCGTTGGGGGGACAGATACGCAGTATTTT
.	TRBD2	TRBJ2-2	TRBV5-1	15	CASSLSGGATGELFF	TGCGCCAGCAGCTTGAGCGGGGGGGCCACCGGGGAGCTGTTTTTT
once	.	TRBJ1-5	TRBV18	13	CASSQQENQPQHF	TGTGCCAGCTCACAACAGGAAAATCAGCCCCAGCATTTT
.	TRBD1	TRBJ2-1	TRBV30	15	CAWTLTGGSYNEQFF	TGTGCCTGGACCCTGACAGGGGGCTCCTACAATGAGCAGTTCTTC
.	.	TRBJ2-1	TRBV5-1	12	CASSLDNNEQFF	TGCGCCAGCAGCTTGGATAACAATGAGCAGTTCTTC
few	.	TRBJ1-2	TRBV7-9	15	CASSLAMEGTRGYTF	TGTGCCAGCAGCTTAGCGATGGAGGGGACGCGTGGCTACACCTTC
.	TRBD2	TRBJ2-1	TRBV4-3	17	CASSQDAGGRSYNEQFF	TGCGCCAGCAGCCAAGATGCGGGGGGCCGCTCCTACAATGAGCAGTTCTTC
.	.	TRBJ2-5	TRBV7-2	15	CASGKMGHLQETQYF	TGTGCCAGCGGAAAAATGGGACACCTCCAAGAGACCCAGTACTTC
.	TRBD2	TRBJ2-5	TRBV9	15	CASSVGRGAQETQYF	TGTGCCAGCAGCGTAGGGCGGGGGGCACAAGAGACCCAGTACTTC
.	.	TRBJ2-2	TRBV24-1	13	CATRGGAGGELFF	TGTGCCACCAGGGGGGGGGCCGGAGGGGAGCTGTTTTTT
.	TRBD2	TRBJ2-1	TRBV6-2/TRBV6-3	17	CASSYGTSGGPYNEQFF	TGTGCCAGCAGTTATGGGACTAGCGGGGGACCCTACAATGAGCAGTTCTTC
.	TRBD1	TRBJ1-1	TRBV27	15	CASSPAQGGNTEAFF	TGTGCCAGCAGTCCCGCACAGGGGGGGAACACTGAAGCTTTCTTT
.	.	TRBJ1-6	TRBV4-3	14	CASSQDEVASPLHF	TGCGCCAGCAGCCAAGATGAGGTCGCTTCACCCCTCCACTTT
.	.	TRBJ2-3	TRBV10-2	13	CASLRAGTDTQYF	TGCGCCAGCCTAAGAGCGGGCACAGATACGCAGTATTTT
.	.	TRBJ2-1	TRBV21-1	17	CARPWTSGVSSYNEQFF	TGTGCCAGGCCCTGGACTAGCGGGGTGAGCTCCTACAATGAGCAGTTCTTC
.	TRBD1	TRBJ1-6	TRBV7-8	14	CASSLDRANSPLHF	TGTGCCAGCAGCCTCGACAGGGCCAATTCACCCCTCCACTTT
.	TRBD2	TRBJ2-3	TRBV19	16	CASSIRRGELTDTQYF	TGTGCCAGTAGTATTAGGCGGGGGGAATTAACAGATACGCAGTATTTT
.	.	TRBJ1-2	TRBV4-3	14	CASSQERTDYGYTF	TGCGCCAGCAGCCAAGAGAGGACAGACTATGGCTACACCTTC
once	.	TRBJ1-5	TRBV19	14	CASSIQGMEQPQHF	TGTGCCAGTAGTATTCAGGGGATGGAACAGCCCCAGCATTTT
.	TRBD2	TRBJ2-2	TRBV3-1/TRBV3-2	14	CASSDLAGAGELFF	TGTGCCAGCAGCGACCTAGCGGGGGCCGGGGAGCTGTTTTTT
few	.	TRBJ1-1	TRBV10-3	14	CAIRKGSENTEAFF	TGTGCCATCAGGAAGGGGTCAGAGAACACTGAAGCTTTCTTT
.	.	TRBJ2-7	TRBV2	14	CASSTGNLNYEQYF	TGTGCCAGCAGCACAGGGAATTTGAACTACGAGCAGTACTTC
few	.	TRBJ2-7	TRBV3-1/TRBV3-2	15	CASSQDLGRVYEQYF	TGTGCCAGCAGCCAAGATCTAGGCAGGGTCTACGAGCAGTACTTC
.	TRBD2	TRBJ2-4	TRBV20-1	15	CSASRTSGRGDIQYF	TGCAGTGCTAGTCGGACTAGCGGGAGGGGAGACATTCAGTACTTC
.	TRBD1	TRBJ1-2	TRBV10-3	14	CAISDVTGSYGYTF	TGTGCCATCAGTGATGTGACAGGGTCCTATGGCTACACCTTC
.	TRBD1	TRBJ2-2	TRBV12-5	16	CASGFIPGQTAGELFF	TGTGCTAGTGGTTTTATACCGGGACAGACGGCCGGGGAGCTGTTTTTT
.	TRBD1	TRBJ2-7	TRBV2	14	CASSPGTGGYEQYF	TGTGCCAGCAGTCCCGGGACAGGGGGATACGAGCAGTACTTC
.	.	TRBJ1-2	TRBV15	14	CATSRERGNYGYTF	TGTGCCACCAGCAGAGAAAGGGGTAACTATGGCTACACCTTC
.	TRBD2	TRBJ2-4	TRBV6-4	19	CASKDGRSREDKAKNIQYF	TGTGCCAGCAAGGACGGCCGCTCGCGGGAGGACAAAGCCAAAAACATTCAGTACTTC
.	TRBD1	TRBJ1-5	TRBV7-9	14	CASSQTGEEQPQHF	TGTGCCAGCAGCCAAACAGGGGAGGAGCAGCCCCAGCATTTT
.	.	TRBJ2-5	TRBV19	13	CASRLAGRETQYF	TGTGCCAGTAGGCTGGCAGGGAGGGAGACCCAGTACTTC
.	TRBD1	TRBJ1-1	TRBV13	15	CASSGRQGSSTEAFF	TGTGCCAGCAGCGGGCGACAGGGGTCTAGCACTGAAGCTTTCTTT